These 17 T cell receptor beta chains originate from one sample sequenced in a study of graft-versus-host responses after intestinal transplantation. No antigen has been assigned to these receptors. Assay used: immunoSEQ multiplex PCR; TCRdb lists only in-frame clones, some missing. The sample contains tens of thousands of clones, 90% of which appear only once. Specimen: unstimulated CD4+ T cells sorted from spleen or lymph node cells, collected before intestinal transplant. The source of these receptors is a human donor who received an intestinal transplant.

The chain links TRBV5-4 to TRBJ2-1; 8 nucleotides agree with TRBD2. The germline gives CDR1 SGHNT, CDR2 YYREEE (reference sequence). V was pared by 1 base and J by 3 bases, with 3 bases of the junction left unmatched. The CDR3 runs 15 residues. CDR3 amino acids: CASSLTSGLYNEQFF. The CDR3 region has the DNA TGTGCCAGCAGCTTGACTAGCGGCCTCTACAATGAGCAGTTCTTC.

The CDR3 is CASTTTGESGNTIYF. The CDR3 DNA reads as TGTGCCAGCACCACGACAGGGGAGTCTGGAAACACCATATATTTT. The chain joins TRBV6-6 to TRBJ1-3; 8 bases fit TRBD1. The CDR3 has 15 amino acids. CDR1 is MNHNY, CDR2 SVGAGI, per germline (reference sequence). V lost 7 bases, J lost 1 base, and 6 bases stayed unmatched.

This clone has more than one count but fewer than ten. This chain uses TRBV5-1 with TRBJ1-2; D unresolved. The CDR3 extends over 14 amino acids. V was pared by 0 bases and J by 7 bases, with 13 bases between. Germline V gene sequence: CDR1 SGHRS, CDR2 YFSETQ. The CDR3 spells CASSLDHTTGGYTF. CDR3 sequence (DNA): TGCGCCAGCAGCTTGGATCACACCACGGGTGGCTACACCTTC. Full variable domain (outside the CDR3, taken from reference TRBV5-1 and TRBJ1-2): KAGVTQTPRYLIKTRGQQVTLSCSPISGHRSVSWYQQTPGQGLQFLFEYFSETQRNKGNFPGRFSGRQFSNSRSEMNVSTLELGDSALYLCASSLDHTTGGYTFGSGTRLTVV.

This clone has a single count. The junction differs from germline at one of its ends, possibly a read error. The chain joins TRBV7-7 to TRBJ2-1; 12 bases are a match to TRBD2. The CDR3 is made up of 16 amino acids. CDR1 and CDR2 from the germline V gene are SSHAT and FNYEAQ (reference sequence). As DNA, the CDR3 is TGTGCTAGCAGCCCGAGGACTAGCGGGGCTAACAATGAGCAGTTCTTC. Encoded protein: CASSPRTSGANNEQFF.

The rearrangement links TRBV19 to TRBJ1-3; D is undetermined. Germline V gene data show CDR1 as LNHDA and CDR2 as SQIVND (reference sequence). Trimming left V 3 bases short and J 0 bases short, with 6 bases between. CDR3 length equals 14 residues. CDR3 loop: CASSIGNSGNTIYF. In nucleotides, the CDR3 is TGTGCCAGTAGTATTGGCAACTCTGGAAACACCATATATTTT.

This clone was seen a few times. The gene calls are TRBV4-1 and TRBJ2-1; D not certain. CDR1 is MGHRA, CDR2 YSYEKL, per germline. V dropped 0 bases and J dropped 8 bases, with 8 bases sitting between them. The CDR3 consists of 13 residues. The CDR3 region is CASSQEGRHEQFF. CDR3 bases: TGCGCCAGCAGCCAAGAAGGCAGGCATGAGCAGTTCTTC.

This chain links TRBV5-1 with TRBJ1-3; D might be TRBD1 (6 bases). The V gene's germline CDR1 is SGHRS and CDR2 YFSETQ. The V gene lost 0 bases and the J gene lost 1 base, with 8 bases spanning the gap. This CDR3 spans 15 amino acids. CDR3 nucleotides: TGCGCCAGCAGCTTGGCCGGGACATCTGGAAACACCATATATTTT. It translates to CASSLAGTSGNTIYF.

The rearrangement links TRBV19 to TRBJ1-1, with 7 nucleotides matching TRBD1. CDR3 length equals 13 residues. Germline trimming cut 10 bases from V and 0 bases from J; bases unmatched to any gene: 5. CDR1 LNHDA and CDR2 SQIVND come from the germline V gene (reference sequence). The CDR3 DNA is TGTGCCACCAGGGGACAGATGAACACTGAAGCTTTCTTT. This codes for CATRGQMNTEAFF.

The chain employs TRBV7-3 and TRBJ2-3; 10 positions match TRBD2. Germline-derived CDR1 and CDR2 are SGHTA and FQGTGA. This CDR3 has 16 amino acids. The J segment lost 4 bases and the V segment lost 5 bases, leaving 9 bases of the junction unmatched. The chain's CDR3 is CASSHEAGGPSDTQYF. The CDR3 nucleotides read TGTGCCAGCAGCCACGAAGCGGGGGGGCCGTCAGATACGCAGTATTTT.

V usage is TRBV20-1 and J usage is TRBJ2-3; D is uncertain. The V gene lost 4 bases and the J gene lost 1 base, with 3 bases spanning the gap. CDR1 is DFQATT, CDR2 SNEGSKA, per germline (reference sequence). The CDR3 has 11 residues. The CDR3 reads CSATGTDTQYF. The CDR3 DNA sequence: TGCAGTGCTACCGGCACAGATACGCAGTATTTT.

This chain links TRBV7-8 with TRBJ2-7, with 8 nucleotides matching TRBD1. V lost 8 bases to trimming and J lost 1 base; unmatched junction nucleotides: 10. The CDR3 loop spans 15 amino acids. The germline gives CDR1 SGHVS, CDR2 FQNEAQ. CDR3 protein: CASGRPGGTSYEQYF. The CDR3 DNA follows: TGTGCCAGCGGCAGACCAGGGGGCACTTCCTACGAGCAGTACTTC.

This chain links TRBV20-1 with TRBJ1-2; the D is unclear. Germline V gene sequence: CDR1 DFQATT, CDR2 SNEGSKA (reference sequence). V was shortened by 5 bases and J by 8 bases, with 12 bases between the two germline ends. This CDR3 region has 11 residues. CDR3 nucleotides: TGCAGTGCTTTCCATAGCGGAGGCTACACCTTC. Its protein product is CSAFHSGGYTF.

This chain joins TRBV5-6 and TRBJ2-2, with a weak D call TRBD1 (6 bases). CDR3 length: 15 amino acids. Germline values: CDR1 SGHDT, CDR2 YYEEEE. V lost 2 bases and J lost 4, with 12 bases in between. CDR3 sequence reads: CASSFRTALTGELFF. CDR3 in DNA: TGTGCCAGCAGCTTTAGGACAGCTCTCACCGGGGAGCTGTTTTTT.

The rearrangement joins TRBV5-1 to TRBJ2-2, with 7 bases fitting TRBD2. The trim removed 4 bases at V and 2 bases at J, leaving 8 bases unmatched. CDR1 and CDR2 from the germline V gene are SGHRS and YFSETQ. The CDR3 extends over 16 amino acids. The DNA of the CDR3 is TGCGCCAGCAGCCCCCCGCTAGCGGCCAACACCGGGGAGCTGTTTTTT. Amino acid sequence: CASSPPLAANTGELFF.

The chain is built from TRBV27 and TRBJ1-3; D gene unclear. V lost 6 bases, J lost 4 bases, and 10 bases lay in between. The CDR3 is 13 amino acids. The germline gives CDR1 MNHEY, CDR2 SMNVEV (reference sequence). The CDR3 coding sequence is TGTGCCAGCAGCCTAAACAGAGGAAACACCATATATTTT. Amino acid sequence: CASSLNRGNTIYF.

The genes are TRBV4-1 and TRBJ1-1, with 7 bases matching TRBD1. The trim removed 7 bases at V and 2 bases at J, leaving 10 bases unmatched. This CDR3 region has 15 residues. From germline, CDR1 is MGHRA and CDR2 YSYEKL. The CDR3 loop is CASTDVQGGNTEAFF. Written as DNA, the CDR3 is TGCGCCAGCACCGACGTTCAGGGGGGAAACACTGAAGCTTTCTTT.

The chain carries TRBV27 and TRBJ1-6; perhaps TRBD1 as D (5 bases). From germline, CDR1 is MNHEY and CDR2 SMNVEV (reference sequence). The CDR3 contains 14 residues. Trimming cost V 2 bases and J 8 bases, with 10 bases left between them. CDR3 DNA: TGTGCCAGCAGTTTAGTCGGAGGGGATTCACCCCTCCACTTT. It specifies CASSLVGGDSPLHF.